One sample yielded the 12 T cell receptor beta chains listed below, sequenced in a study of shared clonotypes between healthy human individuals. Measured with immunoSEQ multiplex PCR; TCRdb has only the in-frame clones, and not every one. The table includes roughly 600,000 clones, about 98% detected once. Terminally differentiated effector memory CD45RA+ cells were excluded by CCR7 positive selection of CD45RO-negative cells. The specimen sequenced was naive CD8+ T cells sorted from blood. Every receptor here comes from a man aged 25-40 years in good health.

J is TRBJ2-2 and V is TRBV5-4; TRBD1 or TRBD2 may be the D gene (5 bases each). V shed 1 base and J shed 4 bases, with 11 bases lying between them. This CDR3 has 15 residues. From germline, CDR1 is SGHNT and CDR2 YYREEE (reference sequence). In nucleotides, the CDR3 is TGTGCCAGCAGCTTGAGTCGGGACGGCACCGGGGAGCTGTTTTTT. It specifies CASSLSRDGTGELFF. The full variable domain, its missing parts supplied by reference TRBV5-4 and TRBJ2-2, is ETGVTQSPTHLIKTRGQQVTLRCSSQSGHNTVSWYQQALGQGPQFIFQYYREEENGRGNFPPRFSGLQFPNYSSELNVNALELDDSALYLCASSLSRDGTGELFFGEGSRLTVL.

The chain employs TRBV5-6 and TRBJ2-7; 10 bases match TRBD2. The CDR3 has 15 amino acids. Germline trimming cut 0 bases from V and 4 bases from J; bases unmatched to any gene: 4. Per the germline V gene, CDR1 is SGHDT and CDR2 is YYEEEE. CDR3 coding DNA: TGTGCCAGCAGCTTGGAGCCTAGCGGGAGTTACGAGCAGTACTTC. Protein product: CASSLEPSGSYEQYF.

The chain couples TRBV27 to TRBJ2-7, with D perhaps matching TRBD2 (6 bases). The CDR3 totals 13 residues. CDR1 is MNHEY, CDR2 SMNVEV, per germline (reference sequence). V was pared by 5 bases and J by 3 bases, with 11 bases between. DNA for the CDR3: TGTGCCAGCAGTCCCCTGGGGGGCTACGAGCAGTACTTC. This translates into CASSPLGGYEQYF.

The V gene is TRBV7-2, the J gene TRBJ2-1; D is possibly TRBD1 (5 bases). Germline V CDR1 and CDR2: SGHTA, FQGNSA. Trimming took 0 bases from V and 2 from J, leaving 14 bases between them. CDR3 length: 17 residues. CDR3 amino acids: CASSLAWVQVAYNEQFF. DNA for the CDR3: TGTGCCAGCAGCTTAGCATGGGTACAGGTGGCCTACAATGAGCAGTTCTTC.

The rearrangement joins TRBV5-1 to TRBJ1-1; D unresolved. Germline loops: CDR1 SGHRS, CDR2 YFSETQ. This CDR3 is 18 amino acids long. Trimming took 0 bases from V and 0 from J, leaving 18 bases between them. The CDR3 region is CASSLEYRITLMNTEAFF. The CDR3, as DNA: TGCGCCAGCAGCTTGGAGTATAGAATCACCCTTATGAACACTGAAGCTTTCTTT.

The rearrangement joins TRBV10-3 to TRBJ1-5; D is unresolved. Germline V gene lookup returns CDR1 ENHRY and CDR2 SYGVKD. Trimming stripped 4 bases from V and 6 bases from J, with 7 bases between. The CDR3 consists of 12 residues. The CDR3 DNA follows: TGTGCCATCAGTGTCACAGTTCAGCCCCAGCATTTT. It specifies CAISVTVQPQHF.

As DNA, the CDR3 is TGTGCCAGCAGTTTATTGGTTATTGGAGGCAATCAGCCCCAGCATTTT. Translating gives CASSLLVIGGNQPQHF. This rearrangement joins TRBV28 to TRBJ1-5, with D uncertain. V shed 1 base and J shed 2 bases, with 12 bases lying between them. Germline V gene data show CDR1 as MDHEN and CDR2 as SYDVKM. The CDR3 contains 16 residues. The entire variable domain, with the rest obtained from reference TRBV28 and TRBJ1-5, is as follows: DVKVTQSSRYLVKRTGEKVFLECVQDMDHENMFWYRQDPGLGLRLIYFSYDVKMKEKGDIPEGYSVSREKKERFSLILESASTNQTSMYLCASSLLVIGGNQPQHFGDGTRLSIL.

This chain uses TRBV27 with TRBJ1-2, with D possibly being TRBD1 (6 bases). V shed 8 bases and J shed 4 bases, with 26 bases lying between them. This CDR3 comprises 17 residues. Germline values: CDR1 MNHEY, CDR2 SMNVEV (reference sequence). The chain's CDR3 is CASHGVSGNREGYGYTF. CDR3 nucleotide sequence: TGTGCCAGCCACGGAGTTAGTGGTAACAGGGAGGGCTATGGCTACACCTTC.

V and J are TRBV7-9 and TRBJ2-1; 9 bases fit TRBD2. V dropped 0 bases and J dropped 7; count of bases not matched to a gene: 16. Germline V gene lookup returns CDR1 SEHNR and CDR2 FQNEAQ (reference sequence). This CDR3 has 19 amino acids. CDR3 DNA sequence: TGTGCCAGCAGCTTAGCTGTAGTTGGCGGGAGGGCCAATACGAATGAGCAGTTCTTC. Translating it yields CASSLAVVGGRANTNEQFF.

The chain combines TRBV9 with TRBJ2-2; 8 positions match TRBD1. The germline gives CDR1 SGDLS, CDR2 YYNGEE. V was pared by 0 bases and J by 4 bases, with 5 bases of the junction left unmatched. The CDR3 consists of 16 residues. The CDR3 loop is CASSVVAGGRTGELFF. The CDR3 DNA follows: TGTGCCAGCAGCGTAGTGGCAGGGGGCCGCACCGGGGAGCTGTTTTTT.

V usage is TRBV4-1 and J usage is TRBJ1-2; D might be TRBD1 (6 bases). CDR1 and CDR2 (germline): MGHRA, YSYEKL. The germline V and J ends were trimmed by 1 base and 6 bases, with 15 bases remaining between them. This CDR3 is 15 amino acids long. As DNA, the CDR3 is TGCGCCAGCAGCCAAGCCCTACAGGGTCGGGATGGCTACACCTTC. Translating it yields CASSQALQGRDGYTF.

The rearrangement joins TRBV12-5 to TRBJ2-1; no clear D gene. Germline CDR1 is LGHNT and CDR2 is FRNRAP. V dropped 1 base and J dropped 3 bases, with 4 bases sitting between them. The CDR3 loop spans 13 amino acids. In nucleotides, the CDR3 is TGTGCTAGTGGTTTGGCGAGCTACAATGAGCAGTTCTTC. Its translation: CASGLASYNEQFF.